The source of this T cell receptor beta chain is a study of chemoradiotherapy in HPV16-positive cancers. Repertoires were generated with immunoSEQ multiplex PCR, while TCRdb's copy carries only in-frame clones and drops some. Of roughly 4,000 clones in the sample, more than 75% were seen once. Points from the study as a whole: Candidate HPV-specific clones and E7-related TCR motifs grew in tumor during treatment.

This clone appeared a single time. Its target is not known. An end of the junction does not agree with germline; a read error may underlie this. Germline V gene data show CDR1 as DFQATT and CDR2 as SNEGSKA (reference sequence). This CDR3 is 10 amino acids long. The V gene is TRBV20-1, the J gene TRBJ2-1; tentatively, D is TRBD2 (6 bases). This TCR was recovered from a human donor with HPV-associated anogenital cancer. The specimen was tumor tissue, collected from a patient who underwent chemoradiotherapy. In nucleotides, the CDR3 is TGCAGTGTGGGCCGGGAGCTTAGTGTCTTC. Translated: CSVGRELSVF.